Listed below are T cell receptor beta chains from one sample, sequenced in a study of breast tumors, draining lymph nodes, adjacent tissues. TCRdb processed the multiplex PCR reads anew with MiXCR; each CDR3 protein has one entry. Here the sample spans 270,000 or so distinct CDR3 sequences, around 30% being singletons. The sample was axillary lymph node tissue. The receptor source for this set is a female donor with breast cancer. Some clones in this sample may be carry-over from other donors' samples. Both conserved end residues are part of each CDR3. The order of the fields is J gene, V gene, clone size, D gene, CDR3 length, CDR3 DNA, CDR3 protein. The D gene is left open where the match is weak. The size of a clone is reported for some rows only, either as once, few or many, or as a class for expanded clones.

j_gene: TRBJ2-7
v_gene: TRBV7-2
abundance: many
d_gene: -
len: 15
CDR3nt: TGTGCCAGCAGCCTTTCTGGCGGAAAGACCTACGAGCAGTACTTC
CDR3aa: CASSLSGGKTYEQYF

j_gene: TRBJ2-3
v_gene: TRBV11-2
abundance: many
d_gene: -
len: 17
CDR3nt: TGTGCCAGCAGCTTATTCGGTTCGCCAGCCGCGGCAGATACGCAGTATTTT
CDR3aa: CASSLFGSPAAADTQYF

j_gene: TRBJ1-4
v_gene: TRBV2
abundance: many
d_gene: -
len: 17
CDR3nt: TGTGCCAGCAGTGAAGCCCCGGCAAACAGGCCAGGAGAAAAACTGTTTTTT
CDR3aa: CASSEAPANRPGEKLFF

j_gene: TRBJ2-5
v_gene: TRBV18
abundance: few
d_gene: -
len: 15
CDR3nt: TGTGCCAGCTCCCCAAAACAGGGCCTCCAGGAGACCCAGTACTTC
CDR3aa: CASSPKQGLQETQYF

j_gene: TRBJ2-7
v_gene: TRBV6-1
abundance: -
d_gene: -
len: 15
CDR3nt: TGTGCCAGCAGTGGGAACACAGGGAATCCCTACGAGCAGTACTTC
CDR3aa: CASSGNTGNPYEQYF

j_gene: TRBJ2-5
v_gene: TRBV7-2
abundance: many
d_gene: TRBD2
len: 15
CDR3nt: TGTGCCAGCAGCCCGGGACTAGCTACCGGAGAGACCCAGTACTTC
CDR3aa: CASSPGLATGETQYF

j_gene: TRBJ2-5
v_gene: TRBV28
abundance: -
d_gene: TRBD2
len: 15
CDR3nt: TGTGCCAACAGGAGGCGACTAGCGGGAGAGGAGACCCAGTACTTC
CDR3aa: CANRRRLAGEETQYF

j_gene: TRBJ2-3
v_gene: TRBV12-3/TRBV12-4
abundance: -
d_gene: -
len: 14
CDR3nt: TGTGCCGGCAGTTTACGGAGTGGTGCAGGTACGCAGTATTTT
CDR3aa: CAGSLRSGAGTQYF

j_gene: TRBJ1-2
v_gene: TRBV9
abundance: -
d_gene: -
len: 10
CDR3nt: TGTGCCAGCAGCGTAGCGGGGAACACCTTC
CDR3aa: CASSVAGNTF

j_gene: TRBJ1-1
v_gene: TRBV5-1
abundance: -
d_gene: TRBD1
len: 15
CDR3nt: TGCGCCAGCAGCTTGGAAAAGCCGGGACAGACATCCGCTTTCTTT
CDR3aa: CASSLEKPGQTSAFF

j_gene: TRBJ2-5
v_gene: TRBV9
abundance: many
d_gene: -
len: 13
CDR3nt: TGTGCCAGCAGCGTAGCAGGTGTAGAGACCCAGTACTTC
CDR3aa: CASSVAGVETQYF

j_gene: TRBJ1-3
v_gene: TRBV5-1
abundance: many
d_gene: TRBD1
len: 16
CDR3nt: TGCGCCAGCAGCTTGGCGACAGGGACATCTGGAAACACCATATATTTT
CDR3aa: CASSLATGTSGNTIYF

j_gene: TRBJ2-7
v_gene: TRBV7-2
abundance: many
d_gene: TRBD2
len: 17
CDR3nt: TGTGCCAGCAGCTTAGACCCCCCAGGACTAGGGCCCTACGAGCAGTACTTC
CDR3aa: CASSLDPPGLGPYEQYF

j_gene: TRBJ2-7
v_gene: TRBV20-1
abundance: many
d_gene: -
len: 12
CDR3nt: TGCAGTGCTAGACAGGGAGGTGAAAAGCAGTACTTC
CDR3aa: CSARQGGEKQYF

j_gene: TRBJ2-3
v_gene: TRBV5-1
abundance: many
d_gene: TRBD1
len: 13
CDR3nt: TGCGCCAGCAGGGGGACAGGGTCGGATACGCAGTATTTT
CDR3aa: CASRGTGSDTQYF

j_gene: TRBJ1-5
v_gene: TRBV24-1
abundance: many
d_gene: -
len: 16
CDR3nt: TGTGCCACCAGTTTTGAGGGTCCTTATAGCAATCAGCCCCAGCATTTT
CDR3aa: CATSFEGPYSNQPQHF

j_gene: TRBJ1-6
v_gene: TRBV12-3/TRBV12-4
abundance: many
d_gene: -
len: 16
CDR3nt: TGTGCCAGCAGTTTAGAAGGCCAGGGTTATAATTCACCCCTCCACTTT
CDR3aa: CASSLEGQGYNSPLHF

j_gene: TRBJ2-7
v_gene: TRBV12-3/TRBV12-4
abundance: many
d_gene: TRBD1
len: 13
CDR3nt: TGTGCCAGCAGCCGGACAGGGGAAAGCGAGCAGTACTTC
CDR3aa: CASSRTGESEQYF

j_gene: TRBJ2-3
v_gene: TRBV12-3/TRBV12-4
abundance: -
d_gene: TRBD2
len: 14
CDR3nt: TGTGCCAGCAGCCAGCGGGAGTGGATGGATACGCAGTACTTT
CDR3aa: CASSQREWMDTQYF

j_gene: TRBJ2-3
v_gene: TRBV20-1
abundance: many
d_gene: TRBD2
len: 16
CDR3nt: TGCAGTGCTAGAGGAAGACTAGCGGGAGAGGGAGATACGCAGTATTTT
CDR3aa: CSARGRLAGEGDTQYF

j_gene: TRBJ2-1
v_gene: TRBV9
abundance: many
d_gene: -
len: 15
CDR3nt: TGTGCCAGCAGCGTAGGGACACTCCCGAACAATGAGCAGTTCTTC
CDR3aa: CASSVGTLPNNEQFF

j_gene: TRBJ2-5
v_gene: TRBV5-8
abundance: many
d_gene: -
len: 11
CDR3nt: TGTGCCAGCAGCTGGCAAGAGACCCAGTACTTC
CDR3aa: CASSWQETQYF

j_gene: TRBJ1-2
v_gene: TRBV6-5
abundance: many
d_gene: TRBD1
len: 16
CDR3nt: TGTGCCAGCAGTCACAAAGGACAGGCGCAATTTTATGGCTACACCTTC
CDR3aa: CASSHKGQAQFYGYTF

j_gene: TRBJ1-5
v_gene: TRBV7-2
abundance: many
d_gene: -
len: 15
CDR3nt: TGTGCCAGCAGCTTAGGGCGAGGCGGGAATCAGCCCCAGCATTTT
CDR3aa: CASSLGRGGNQPQHF

j_gene: TRBJ1-1
v_gene: TRBV25-1
abundance: many
d_gene: -
len: 11
CDR3nt: TGTGCCAGCAGACTGAACACTGAAGCTTTCTTT
CDR3aa: CASRLNTEAFF

j_gene: TRBJ1-2
v_gene: TRBV5-1
abundance: many
d_gene: TRBD1
len: 15
CDR3nt: TGCGCCAGCAGCCCGGGGGACAGCACTAACTATGGCTACACCTTC
CDR3aa: CASSPGDSTNYGYTF

j_gene: TRBJ2-3
v_gene: TRBV2
abundance: many
d_gene: -
len: 15
CDR3nt: TGTGCCAGCAGTGATCAGGGAGTCATCACAGATACGCAGTATTTT
CDR3aa: CASSDQGVITDTQYF

j_gene: TRBJ1-1
v_gene: TRBV10-3
abundance: many
d_gene: -
len: 15
CDR3nt: TGTGCCATCAGGACACAGGGAGGGGTAGGCACTGAAGCTTTCTTT
CDR3aa: CAIRTQGGVGTEAFF

j_gene: TRBJ2-3
v_gene: TRBV5-8
abundance: many
d_gene: TRBD2
len: 16
CDR3nt: TGTGCCAGCAGCTTAAAAGCGGGAGCGAGGACAGATACGCAGTATTTT
CDR3aa: CASSLKAGARTDTQYF

j_gene: TRBJ2-6
v_gene: TRBV7-8
abundance: -
d_gene: -
len: 19
CDR3nt: TGTGCCAGCAGCCCAGACCGACAGTTAGTTCTCTCTGGGGCCAACGTCCTGACTTTC
CDR3aa: CASSPDRQLVLSGANVLTF

j_gene: TRBJ2-1
v_gene: TRBV4-3
abundance: many
d_gene: -
len: 16
CDR3nt: TGCGCCAGCAGCCAAGAGCCAGGTCTCGGTTCTTATGAGCAGTTCTTC
CDR3aa: CASSQEPGLGSYEQFF

j_gene: TRBJ2-7
v_gene: TRBV11-2
abundance: -
d_gene: TRBD2
len: 17
CDR3nt: TGTGCCAGCAGCTCCAGGACTAGCTTTTTCTCCTCCTACGAGCAGTACTTC
CDR3aa: CASSSRTSFFSSYEQYF

j_gene: TRBJ1-1
v_gene: TRBV19
abundance: few
d_gene: TRBD1
len: 14
CDR3nt: TGTGCCAGTAGTATAGGGACAGGGAACACTGAAGCTTTCTTT
CDR3aa: CASSIGTGNTEAFF